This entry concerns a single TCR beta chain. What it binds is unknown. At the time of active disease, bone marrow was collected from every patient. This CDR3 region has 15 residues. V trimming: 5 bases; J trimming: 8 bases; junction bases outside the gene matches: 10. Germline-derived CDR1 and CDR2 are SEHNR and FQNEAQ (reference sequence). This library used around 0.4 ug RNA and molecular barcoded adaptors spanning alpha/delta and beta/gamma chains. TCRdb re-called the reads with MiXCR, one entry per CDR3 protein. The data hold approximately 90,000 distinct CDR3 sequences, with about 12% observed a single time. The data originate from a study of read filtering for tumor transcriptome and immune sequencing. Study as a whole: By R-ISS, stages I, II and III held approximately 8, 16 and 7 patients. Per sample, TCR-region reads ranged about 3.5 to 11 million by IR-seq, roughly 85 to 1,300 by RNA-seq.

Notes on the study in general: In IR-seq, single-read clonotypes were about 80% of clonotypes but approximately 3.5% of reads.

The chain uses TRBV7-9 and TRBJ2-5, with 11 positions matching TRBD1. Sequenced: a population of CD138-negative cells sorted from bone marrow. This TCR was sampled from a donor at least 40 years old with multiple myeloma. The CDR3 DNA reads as TGTGCCAGCAGCCACACTGGACAGGGGGCGCAAACCCAGTACTTC. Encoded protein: CASSHTGQGAQTQYF.